What follows are 17 T cell receptor beta chains derived from one specimen sequenced in a study of T cell responses to AZD1222 COVID-19 vaccine (dated by TCRdb to about 2021). The time point label corresponds to: baseline before first vaccination. The library was generated by the immunoSEQ multiplex PCR assay. TCRdb obtained this table from immuneACCESS and retained in-frame rearrangements with V and J assigned. These tables miss some clones; where compared with another copy, unresolved V genes account for less than half of the shortfall, and the remainder is unexplained. In all, the sample holds around 160,000 clones, and around 90% of those were seen once. Approximately 1.5% of the sample rests with the top ten. The specimen comprised peripheral blood, sampled on day 0 of AZD1222 vaccination. The receptors were gathered from an adult in good health.

V usage is TRBV6-2 or TRBV6-3 and J usage is TRBJ2-5; D call uncertain. CDR1 is MNHEY and CDR2 is SVGEGT in the germline V gene. Trimming left V 0 bases short and J 5 bases short, with 16 bases between. The CDR3 is 16 residues long. CDR3 sequence (DNA): TGTGCCAGCAGTTACTCGACCGTAACTCCACGGGAGACCCAGTACTTC. Its protein product is CASSYSTVTPRETQYF.

This chain joins TRBV7-2 and TRBJ2-5; 14 nucleotides match TRBD2. Losses at the gene ends were 4 bases for V and 2 bases for J; bases not matched to a gene: 3. This CDR3 contains 16 residues. Germline V CDR1 and CDR2: SGHTA, FQGNSA. CDR3 loop: CASSSGLAGGQETQYF. The CDR3 nucleotides read TGTGCCAGCAGCTCAGGACTAGCGGGGGGTCAAGAGACCCAGTACTTC. Full variable domain (remainder filled in from reference TRBV7-2 and TRBJ2-5): GAGVSQSPSNKVTEKGKDVELRCDPISGHTALYWYRQSLGQGLEFLIYFQGNSAPDKSGLPSDRFSAERTGGSVSTLTIQRTQQEDSAVYLCASSSGLAGGQETQYFGPGTRLLVL.

V and J are TRBV6-2 or TRBV6-3 and TRBJ2-7, with D possibly matching TRBD1 (5 bases). The CDR3 runs 15 residues. The ends were cut back, 0 bases at V and 2 bases at J, with 11 bases in the middle. CDR1 and CDR2 (germline): MNHEY, SVGEGT. CDR3 protein: CASSYSQGSPYEQYF. CDR3 nucleotide sequence: TGTGCCAGCAGTTACTCTCAGGGAAGTCCCTACGAGCAGTACTTC.

This rearrangement joins TRBV28 to TRBJ2-1, with TRBD2 matching over 11 bases. The V segment lost 5 bases and the J segment 1 base; nucleotides outside the gene matches: 1. CDR1 MDHEN and CDR2 SYDVKM come from the germline V gene. CDR3 length equals 15 residues. This CDR3 reads CASSIAGGSYNEQFF. As DNA, the CDR3 is TGTGCCAGCAGTATAGCGGGAGGGTCCTACAATGAGCAGTTCTTC.

The chain is built from TRBV28 and TRBJ2-5; 8 bases match TRBD1. This CDR3 has 14 amino acids. Germline assignment: CDR1 MDHEN and CDR2 SYDVKM. The J segment lost 1 base and the V segment lost 7 bases, leaving 5 bases of the junction unmatched. In nucleotides, the CDR3 is TGTGCCAGCACCCAACAGGGGGTCCAAGAGACCCAGTACTTC. Amino acid sequence: CASTQQGVQETQYF.

The rearrangement uses TRBV7-2 and TRBJ2-1, with D perhaps assigned TRBD1 or TRBD2 (5 bases each). Germline CDR1 reads SGHTA; CDR2 reads FQGNSA. Trimming stripped 4 bases from V and 9 bases from J, with 13 bases between. The CDR3 length is 13 residues. CDR3 amino acids: CASSSLDGGEQFF. Here the CDR3 DNA reads TGTGCCAGCAGCTCTCTCGATGGGGGTGAGCAGTTCTTC.

Only one count was recorded for this clone. V is TRBV4-3 and J is TRBJ2-7; possibly TRBD2 for D (5 bases). The V end lost 0 bases, the J end lost 0 bases, and 12 bases lay between the germline ends. CDR1 and CDR2 (germline): LGHNA, YSLEER. The CDR3 sequence is 16 residues long. The CDR3 loop reads CASSQDFRRLSYEQYF. As DNA, the CDR3 is TGCGCCAGCAGCCAAGATTTCCGGAGGCTCTCCTACGAGCAGTACTTC.

A single count supports this clone. This sequence joins TRBV7-9 and TRBJ2-2; 8 bases are a match to TRBD1. Germline V lookup: CDR1 SEHNR, CDR2 FQNEAQ (reference sequence). The V gene end was trimmed by 4 bases and the J gene end by 2 bases; junction bases not matched to a gene: 6. The CDR3 is 16 amino acids. The CDR3 is CASSSMTGVNTGELFF. The CDR3 DNA reads TGTGCCAGCAGCTCAATGACAGGGGTAAACACCGGGGAGCTGTTTTTT.

This sequence joins TRBV3-1 (or the pseudogene TRBV3-2) and TRBJ1-6; TRBD1 aligns across 9 bases. The length of the CDR3 is 15 residues. The germline V gene encodes CDR1 LGHDT and CDR2 YNNKEL (reference sequence). Trimming removed 1 base from V and 10 bases from J; junction bases left unmatched: 5. The CDR3 loop is CASSQGQGGESPLHF. CDR3 in DNA: TGTGCCAGCAGCCAAGGACAGGGGGGGGAATCACCCCTCCACTTT.

The genes are TRBV5-1 and TRBJ1-1, with D possibly matching TRBD1 (5 bases). Trimming pared 6 bases from V and 1 base from J, leaving 13 bases between. From germline, CDR1 is SGHRS and CDR2 YFSETQ. The CDR3 runs 14 residues. The CDR3 sequence is CASMQEGRNTEAFF. The DNA of the CDR3 is TGCGCCAGCATGCAGGAGGGACGGAACACTGAAGCTTTCTTT.

The chain combines TRBV30 with TRBJ1-1; D unclear. Trimming took 4 bases from V and 5 from J, leaving 8 bases between them. This CDR3 has 11 residues. Germline V CDR1 and CDR2: GTSNPN, SVGIG (reference sequence). The CDR3 nucleotides read TGTGCCTGGACACAGAAGACTGAAGCTTTCTTT. Protein sequence: CAWTQKTEAFF.

This clone was detected once. This chain uses TRBV6-5 with TRBJ2-7; weak D call: TRBD1 (8 bases). Trimming left V 5 bases short and J 2 bases short, with 13 bases between. Germline CDR1 is MNHEY and CDR2 is SVGAGI. The CDR3 sequence is 14 residues long. The CDR3 protein is CASSRTGTTYEQYF. The CDR3 DNA is TGTGCCAGCAGTAGGACAGGGACTACCTACGAGCAGTACTTC.

This chain uses TRBV19 with TRBJ1-2; D may be TRBD1 (6 bases). This CDR3 region has 14 residues. Germline assignment: CDR1 LNHDA and CDR2 SQIVND (reference sequence). The V end lost 6 bases, the J end lost 3 bases, and 14 bases lay between the germline ends. The CDR3 DNA reads as TGTGCCAGTAGAACCAGGGGTTGGGACTATGGCTACACCTTC. Encoded protein: CASRTRGWDYGYTF.

The chain joins TRBV5-1 to TRBJ1-1; 7 positions agree with TRBD1. The germline gives CDR1 SGHRS, CDR2 YFSETQ. CDR3 length equals 14 residues. The junction had 3 bases not matched to a gene; V was cut back by 0 bases and J by 4 bases. CDR3: CASSLGGGGTEAFF. DNA of the CDR3: TGCGCCAGCAGCTTGGGAGGGGGCGGCACTGAAGCTTTCTTT.

The genes are TRBV7-3 and TRBJ1-1; D unresolved. Germline V gene lookup returns CDR1 SGHTA and CDR2 FQGTGA. This CDR3 has 13 amino acids. The V end was cut by 1 base, the J end by 8 bases, with 11 bases between. In DNA form, the CDR3 reads TGTGCCAGCAGCTTAAAATGGGCGGACGAAGCTTTCTTT. This encodes CASSLKWADEAFF. Complete variable domain (other parts from reference TRBV7-3 and TRBJ1-1): GAGVSQTPSNKVTEKGKYVELRCDPISGHTALYWYRQSLGQGPEFLIYFQGTGAADDSGLPNDRFFAVRPEGSVSTLKIQRTERGDSAVYLCASSLKWADEAFFGQGTRLTVV.

This chain joins TRBV30 and TRBJ1-6; D may be TRBD1 (6 bases). The CDR3 loop spans 15 amino acids. Germline V gene sequence: CDR1 GTSNPN, CDR2 SVGIG (reference sequence). V lost 3 bases, J lost 8 bases, and 17 bases lay in between. CDR3 DNA sequence: TGTGCCTGGAGCGAGGACAGCTCTTCCTATTCACCCCTCCACTTT. Protein product: CAWSEDSSSYSPLHF.

The rearrangement uses TRBV6-5 and TRBJ1-2; D possibly corresponds to TRBD1 (5 bases). The V end was cut by 6 bases, the J end by 8 bases, with 10 bases between. CDR1 is MNHEY, CDR2 SVGAGI, per germline. CDR3 length equals 11 residues. The CDR3 sequence is CASRRDEGYTF. The CDR3 coding sequence is TGTGCCAGCAGGAGGGACGAGGGCTACACCTTC.